This paragraph reports one TCR beta chain. Its antigen is unknown. This specimen comes from a study of shared clonotypes between healthy human individuals. Study context: Each donor's CD4 naive and CD4 memory cells filled three plates apiece, CD8 naive two, and CD8 memory one.

Method: immunoSEQ multiplex PCR; TCRdb's copy keeps in-frame clones and lacks some. Here the sample spans about 730,000 clones, around 77% being singletons. With V trimmed by 10 bases and J by 5 bases, 6 bases remained unmatched. CDR1 MNHNS and CDR2 SASEGT come from the germline V gene. The CDR3 totals 13 residues. Study-wide points: Compared with memory subsets, naive subsets generally had larger estimated richness.

The V call is TRBV6-1, the J call TRBJ2-3, with 10 bases lining up with TRBD1. The sequence was obtained from a woman aged 30 to 39 in good health. The sample was memory CD4+ T cells sorted from blood. As to subset: CD45RA-negative fraction. The CDR3 DNA reads TGTGCCACCCGGGACAGGGGCAGAGATACGCAGTATTTT. Amino acid sequence: CATRDRGRDTQYF.